The source of this T cell receptor beta chain is a study of CD8 T cells in Susac syndrome. Of note for this clonotype: What it binds is not known.

After extraction with the RNeasy kit, about 0.45 to 1 ug of the RNA was reverse transcribed using random hexamers. Coverage of TCR beta CDR3 amplification by immunoSEQ multiplex PCR extended to 54 Vbeta and 13 Jbeta. TCRdb itself ran the immunoSEQ multiplex PCR reads through MiXCR, one entry per CDR3 protein. The sample has approximately 200,000 distinct CDR3 sequences, about 95% seen once. This CDR3 region has 15 residues. Germline V gene lookup returns CDR1 SGDLS and CDR2 YYNGEE. Trimming cost V 3 bases and J 5 bases, with 16 bases left between them. General study points: By the study's own acknowledgment, its TCR sequencing and HLA analysis included relatively few individuals.

CD8+ and CD4+ blood T cells underwent TCR beta sequencing. The multiple sclerosis control cohort comprised treatment-naive individuals presenting with stable or active relapsing-remitting disease. J is TRBJ2-3 and V is TRBV9, with D perhaps being TRBD1 or TRBD2 (6 bases each). The clonotype comes from a human donor with multiple sclerosis. The sequenced sample was CD4+ T cells from PBMCs. The CDR3 loop is CASSGHLEGGDTQYF. DNA of the CDR3: TGTGCCAGCAGCGGTCACCTAGAGGGGGGAGATACGCAGTATTTT.